This entry lists 5 T cell receptor beta chains sequenced from one sample in a study of T-cell memory formation after mild COVID-19. TCRdb processed the 5' RACE reads anew with MiXCR; each CDR3 protein has one entry. The sample shows just over 200,000 distinct CDR3 sequences, around 9.5% of them seen only once. The sequencing sample was made of PBMCs or a T cell subset sorted from them (not recorded which). The receptors derive from a man aged 18 to 30 who had mild COVID-19 (a few samples of this study predate the infection). Cell type and time point are not known.

In this sample, this clonotype turned up a few times. The rearrangement joins TRBV6-1 to TRBJ1-5, with TRBD1 as a possible D gene (5 bases). Germline assignment: CDR1 MNHNS and CDR2 SASEGT. Deletions cut 5 bases from V and 2 bases from J, with 13 bases between. There are 15 residues in the CDR3. For the CDR3, the DNA is TGTGCCAGCAGTCCCGGGACGGTGGGCAATCAGCCCCAGCATTTT. This sequence encodes CASSPGTVGNQPQHF.

This clonotype was seen many times. The chain recombines TRBV7-9 with TRBJ1-1; no definite D call. Deletions cut 3 bases from V and 2 bases from J, with 4 bases between. This CDR3 is built from 12 residues. The germline V gene has CDR1 SEHNR and CDR2 FQNEAQ (reference sequence). In DNA form, the CDR3 reads TGTGCCAGCAGCTTTGGTAACACTGAAGCTTTCTTT. Protein: CASSFGNTEAFF.

The CDR3 DNA reads as TGTGCCAGCAGTCTTTCAGGGGCGCTTAGAGAGCAGTACTTC. As protein: CASSLSGALREQYF. The chain is built from TRBV12-3 or TRBV12-4 and TRBJ2-7, with D possibly TRBD1 on 6 matching bases. V was shortened by 5 bases and J by 7 bases, with 18 bases between the two germline ends. This CDR3 region has 14 residues.

The V gene is TRBV11-1, the J gene TRBJ1-6; D call uncertain. The V end was cut by 1 base, the J end by 8 bases, with 9 bases between. The CDR3 is 14 residues long. Germline V gives CDR1 SGHAT, CDR2 FQDESV (reference sequence). The CDR3 sequence is CASSLVWEDSPLHF. CDR3 nucleotide sequence: TGTGCCAGCAGCTTAGTTTGGGAGGATTCACCCCTCCACTTT.

This clonotype has a count of ten or more. J is TRBJ2-2 and V is TRBV11-2; 7 bases are shared with TRBD1. The trim removed 4 bases at V and 1 base at J, leaving 6 bases unmatched. This CDR3 contains 16 residues. CDR1 is SGHAT, CDR2 FQNNGV, per germline. CDR3 sequence (DNA): TGTGCCAGCAGCTCCTACAGGGGAAAGAACACCGGGGAGCTGTTTTTT. Translating it yields CASSSYRGKNTGELFF.